This T cell receptor (beta chain) originates from a study of T cell responses to AZD1222 COVID-19 vaccine. The CDR3 runs 14 residues. V lost 2 bases and J lost 0, with 7 bases in between. From germline, CDR1 is MDHEN and CDR2 SYDVKM. Study-level findings and limits: The sample set comprised mostly white British donors with more females, and clonal diversity was possibly underestimated.

Regarding this clone: Its specificity is not known.

Generated by immunoSEQ multiplex PCR, the TCRdb table keeps only in-frame clones and is missing some. The sample includes some 150,000 clones, roughly 90% of them seen just once. Material: peripheral blood, obtained on day 0 of AZD1222 vaccination. The chain joins TRBV28 to TRBJ1-1, with D hard to call. The TCR comes from an adult in good health. The CDR3 is CASSLLNLNTEAFF. For the CDR3, the DNA is TGTGCCAGCAGTTTACTTAATCTGAACACTGAAGCTTTCTTT.